The 21 T cell receptor beta chains below come from one sample, sequenced in a study of control samples from healthy donors and cancer patients. Assay used: immunoSEQ multiplex PCR; TCRdb lists only in-frame clones, some missing. This table has 150,000 to 200,000 clones, 90% appearing once. Sequencing input: blood. Receptor source: a woman aged 45-60 years in good health.

Only a few counts were recorded for this clone. This chain joins TRBV7-9 and TRBJ1-5; possibly TRBD1 for D (6 bases). Looked up from germline, CDR1 is SEHNR and CDR2 is FQNEAQ (reference sequence). The CDR3 sequence is 13 residues long. The V and J ends lost 3 bases and 5 bases respectively, with 8 bases between them. In DNA form, the CDR3 reads TGTGCCAGCAGCTTTCAGGGGTATCAGCCCCAGCATTTT. It yields the protein CASSFQGYQPQHF.

The rearrangement joins TRBV27 to TRBJ2-2; D may be TRBD2 (5 bases). This CDR3 comprises 15 residues. Germline CDR1 reads MNHEY; CDR2 reads SMNVEV (reference sequence). V dropped 5 bases and J dropped 1 base, with 11 bases sitting between them. This CDR3 is CASSPVRENTGELFF. For the CDR3, the DNA is TGTGCCAGCAGTCCGGTCCGGGAGAACACCGGGGAGCTGTTTTTT.

The V and J genes are TRBV5-1 and TRBJ2-7; D not resolved. The CDR3 extends over 14 amino acids. The V and J ends lost 7 bases and 0 bases respectively, with 14 bases between them. Germline V gives CDR1 SGHRS, CDR2 YFSETQ. CDR3 in amino acids: CASGPDGSSYEQYF. Written as DNA, the CDR3 is TGCGCCAGCGGACCGGACGGAAGCTCCTACGAGCAGTACTTC.

V and J are TRBV24-1 and TRBJ2-1; no clear D gene. Trimming shortened V by 5 bases and J by 7 bases, and 11 bases separated the two germline ends. Germline-derived CDR1 and CDR2 are KGHDR and SFDVKD. There are 13 residues in the CDR3. CDR3 nucleotides: TGTGCCACCAGTGTGAGTACGATGAATGAGCAGTTCTTC. Translation: CATSVSTMNEQFF.

The chain is built from TRBV12-5 and TRBJ1-1; D gene unclear. CDR1 is LGHNT and CDR2 is FRNRAP in the germline V gene. Trimming removed 6 bases from V and 4 bases from J, with 15 bases in between. This CDR3 spans 14 amino acids. The CDR3: CASGPGRVGTEAFF. CDR3 nucleotides: TGTGCTAGTGGCCCTGGACGGGTGGGCACTGAAGCTTTCTTT.

This chain uses TRBV28 with TRBJ2-5; 9 bases agree with TRBD2. The length of the CDR3 is 15 residues. The V and J ends lost 6 bases and 5 bases, in that order; junction bases with no gene match: 10. Germline V gene data show CDR1 as MDHEN and CDR2 as SYDVKM. DNA of the CDR3: TGTGCCAGCAGCCCGATCGGGACTAGCAGGGAGACCCAGTACTTC. It yields the protein CASSPIGTSRETQYF.

Concerning this clone: Different DNA sequences within this sample yield the same CDR3. This chain uses TRBV5-4 with TRBJ2-5; D not certain. Trimming removed 1 base from V and 3 bases from J, with 7 bases in between. CDR1 SGHNT and CDR2 YYREEE come from the germline V gene (reference sequence). The CDR3 totals 13 residues. DNA for the CDR3: TGTGCCAGCAGCTTGAATAGGGAAGAGACCCAGTACTTC. Translating gives CASSLNREETQYF. The full variable domain, in which reference TRBV5-4 and TRBJ2-5 provide the parts outside the CDR3, is ETGVTQSPTHLIKTRGQQVTLRCSSQSGHNTVSWYQQALGQGPQFIFQYYREEENGRGNFPPRFSGLQFPNYSSELNVNALELDDSALYLCASSLNREETQYFGPGTRLLVL.

The chain joins TRBV28 to TRBJ2-7, with 7 bases aligning to TRBD1. V lost 11 bases to trimming and J lost 0 bases; unmatched junction nucleotides: 10. This CDR3 is 14 amino acids long. Germline assignment: CDR1 MDHEN and CDR2 SYDVKM. CDR3 nucleotides: TGTGCCGGTGGCCCCGACAGGGTCTCCTACGAGCAGTACTTC. It yields the protein CAGGPDRVSYEQYF. Supplemented by reference TRBV28 and TRBJ2-7, the full variable domain reads DVKVTQSSRYLVKRTGEKVFLECVQDMDHENMFWYRQDPGLGLRLIYFSYDVKMKEKGDIPEGYSVSREKKERFSLILESASTNQTSMYLCAGGPDRVSYEQYFGPGTRLTVT.

V and J are TRBV12-3 or TRBV12-4 and TRBJ1-5; D not resolved. Trimming took off 6 bases at V and 3 bases at J, with 9 bases between the two ends. The CDR3 is 13 amino acids. CDR3 loop: CASRAAANQPQHF. CDR3 nucleotide sequence: TGTGCCAGCAGGGCCGCCGCCAATCAGCCCCAGCATTTT.

The chain links TRBV9 to TRBJ1-1, with 7 positions matching TRBD1. V lost 0 bases to trimming and J lost 7 bases; unmatched junction nucleotides: 6. Germline values: CDR1 SGDLS, CDR2 YYNGEE. This CDR3 has 14 residues. The DNA for the CDR3 is TGTGCCAGCAGCGTAGGGGACAGAACTTATGAAGCTTTCTTT. Translating gives CASSVGDRTYEAFF.

The V and J genes are TRBV6-2 or TRBV6-3 and TRBJ2-1, with D tentatively TRBD2 (7 bases). V was clipped by 5 bases and J by 7 bases, with 15 bases between them. CDR1 and CDR2 (germline): MNHEY, SVGEGT. The CDR3 is made up of 14 amino acids. The CDR3 loop is CASSRGGAGNEQFF. In nucleotides, the CDR3 is TGTGCCAGCAGTAGGGGGGGGGCCGGGAATGAGCAGTTCTTC.

J is TRBJ2-2 and V is TRBV9; the D gene is possibly TRBD2 (5 bases). The CDR3 spans 16 residues. Trimming cost V 0 bases and J 0 bases, with 9 bases left between them. Germline V gene lookup returns CDR1 SGDLS and CDR2 YYNGEE. CDR3 residues: CASSVDSGTNTGELFF. DNA of the CDR3: TGTGCCAGCAGCGTAGACTCGGGAACGAACACCGGGGAGCTGTTTTTT. Filled out from reference TRBV9 and TRBJ2-2, the complete variable domain reads DSGVTQTPKHLITATGQRVTLRCSPRSGDLSVYWYQQSLDQGLQFLIQYYNGEERAKGNILERFSAQQFPDLHSELNLSSLELGDSALYFCASSVDSGTNTGELFFGEGSRLTVL.

This chain joins TRBV5-1 and TRBJ2-2, with D perhaps TRBD1 or TRBD2 (5 bases each). Germline V gene data show CDR1 as SGHRS and CDR2 as YFSETQ. Deletions cut 5 bases from V and 5 bases from J, with 13 bases between. The CDR3 totals 14 residues. Here the CDR3 reads CASSSGAATGELFF. As DNA, the CDR3 is TGCGCCAGCAGTTCCGGGGCCGCGACCGGGGAGCTGTTTTTT.

This chain joins TRBV7-2 and TRBJ2-2; a possible D gene is TRBD1 (6 bases). The CDR3 length is 17 residues. V shed 0 bases and J shed 0 bases, with 11 bases lying between them. The germline V gene encodes CDR1 SGHTA and CDR2 FQGNSA. CDR3 region: CASSLAPQGTNTGELFF. DNA of the CDR3: TGTGCCAGCAGCTTAGCGCCACAGGGAACGAACACCGGGGAGCTGTTTTTT.

The chain links TRBV7-2 to TRBJ2-2; TRBD2 might be the D (5 bases). Germline CDR1 is SGHTA and CDR2 is FQGNSA. The CDR3 covers 16 residues. Trimming removed 5 bases at V and 4 bases at J, with 17 bases between. DNA for the CDR3: TGTGCCAGCAGCCACCTGAGGGAGCTACCCACCGGGGAGCTGTTTTTT. Translation: CASSHLRELPTGELFF.

The genes are TRBV24-1 and TRBJ1-2, with TRBD1 matching over 10 bases. With 4 bases clipped from V and 6 bases from J, the junction kept 4 bases outside the gene matches. Germline loops: CDR1 KGHDR, CDR2 SFDVKD. CDR3 length equals 14 residues. This CDR3 reads CATSDFGQGDGYTF. The DNA of the CDR3 is TGTGCCACCAGTGACTTCGGACAGGGGGATGGCTACACCTTC.

This chain connects TRBV4-1 to TRBJ1-5; TRBD1 aligns across 7 bases. The germline CDR1 and CDR2 sequences are MGHRA and YSYEKL. V lost 1 base and J lost 4; bases outside the gene matches: 7. The CDR3 has 16 amino acids. Here the CDR3 DNA reads TGCGCCAGCAGCCAAGTCGCCGGGACAGTTAATCAGCCCCAGCATTTT. This sequence encodes CASSQVAGTVNQPQHF.

The rearrangement joins TRBV12-5 to TRBJ1-1; D call uncertain. The CDR3 is 16 residues long. The germline gives CDR1 LGHNT, CDR2 FRNRAP. The V end lost 0 bases, the J end lost 0 bases, and 11 bases lay between the germline ends. This CDR3 is CASGLVTPSLNTEAFF. CDR3 DNA sequence: TGTGCTAGTGGTTTGGTAACCCCCAGTTTGAACACTGAAGCTTTCTTT.

V usage is TRBV27 and J usage is TRBJ1-1, with no clear D. The V and J ends lost 3 bases and 1 base respectively, with 6 bases between them. Germline V CDR1 and CDR2: MNHEY, SMNVEV (reference sequence). CDR3 length equals 13 residues. The DNA for the CDR3 is TGTGCCAGCAGTTTCCGGGAGAACACTGAAGCTTTCTTT. It is translated as CASSFRENTEAFF.

The chain is built from TRBV2 and TRBJ1-6; D possibly corresponds to TRBD1 (5 bases). There are 14 residues in the CDR3. Trimming left V 4 bases short and J 9 bases short, with 13 bases between. Germline V lookup: CDR1 SNHLY, CDR2 FYNNEI. CDR3 region: CASSVGRVGSPLHF. CDR3 sequence (DNA): TGTGCCAGCAGTGTGGGCAGGGTGGGTTCACCCCTCCACTTT.

The chain links TRBV28 to TRBJ2-5; D may be TRBD2 (5 bases). Between the trimmed V and J ends, which lost 3 bases and 6 bases, there was a span of 14 bases. Germline-derived CDR1 and CDR2 are MDHEN and SYDVKM. This CDR3 contains 14 residues. The CDR3 DNA is TGTGCCAGCAGTTTGGCGGAGGTTGCGAAGACCCAGTACTTC. Its protein product is CASSLAEVAKTQYF.